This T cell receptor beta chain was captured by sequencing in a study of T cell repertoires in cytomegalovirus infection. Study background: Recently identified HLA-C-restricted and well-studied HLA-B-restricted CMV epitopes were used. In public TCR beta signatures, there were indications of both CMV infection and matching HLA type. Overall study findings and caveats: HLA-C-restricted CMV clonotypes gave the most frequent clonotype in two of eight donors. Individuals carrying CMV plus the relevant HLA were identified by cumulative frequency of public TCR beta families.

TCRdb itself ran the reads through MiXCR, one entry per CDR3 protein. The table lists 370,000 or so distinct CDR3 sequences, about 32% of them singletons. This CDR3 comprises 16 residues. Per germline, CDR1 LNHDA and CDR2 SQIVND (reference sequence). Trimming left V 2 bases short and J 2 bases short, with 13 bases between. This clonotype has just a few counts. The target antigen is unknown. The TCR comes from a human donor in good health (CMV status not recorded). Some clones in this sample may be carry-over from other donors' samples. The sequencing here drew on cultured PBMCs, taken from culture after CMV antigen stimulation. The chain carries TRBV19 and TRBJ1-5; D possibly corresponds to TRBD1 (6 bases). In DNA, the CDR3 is TGTGCCAGTAGTATACAGGGGAACTATGGCAATCAGCCCCAGCATTTT. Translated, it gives CASSIQGNYGNQPQHF.